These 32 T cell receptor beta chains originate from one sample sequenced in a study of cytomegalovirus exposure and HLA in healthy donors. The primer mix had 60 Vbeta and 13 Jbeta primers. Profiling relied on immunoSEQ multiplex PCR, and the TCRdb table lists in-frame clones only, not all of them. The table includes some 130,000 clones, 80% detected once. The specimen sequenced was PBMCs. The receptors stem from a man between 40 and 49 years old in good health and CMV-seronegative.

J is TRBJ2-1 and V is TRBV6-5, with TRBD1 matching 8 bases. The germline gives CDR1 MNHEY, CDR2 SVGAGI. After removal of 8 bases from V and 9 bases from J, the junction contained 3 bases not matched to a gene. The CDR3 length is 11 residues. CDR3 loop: CASEGTGEQFF. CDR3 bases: TGTGCCAGCGAAGGGACAGGTGAGCAGTTCTTC.

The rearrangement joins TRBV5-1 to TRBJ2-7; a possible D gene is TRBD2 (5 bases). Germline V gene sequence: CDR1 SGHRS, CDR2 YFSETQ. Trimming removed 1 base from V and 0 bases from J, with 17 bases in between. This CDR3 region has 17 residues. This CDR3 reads CASSLPHLSGVSYEQYF. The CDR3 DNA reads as TGCGCCAGCAGCTTGCCCCATCTGTCCGGGGTCTCCTACGAGCAGTACTTC. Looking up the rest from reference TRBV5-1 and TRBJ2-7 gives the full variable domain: KAGVTQTPRYLIKTRGQQVTLSCSPISGHRSVSWYQQTPGQGLQFLFEYFSETQRNKGNFPGRFSGRQFSNSRSEMNVSTLELGDSALYLCASSLPHLSGVSYEQYFGPGTRLTVT.

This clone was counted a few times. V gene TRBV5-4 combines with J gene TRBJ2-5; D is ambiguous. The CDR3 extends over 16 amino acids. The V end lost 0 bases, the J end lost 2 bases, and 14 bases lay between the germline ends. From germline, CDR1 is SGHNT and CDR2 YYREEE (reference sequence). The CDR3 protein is CASSLGAPAPQETQYF. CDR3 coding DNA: TGTGCCAGCAGCTTGGGGGCGCCCGCCCCACAAGAGACCCAGTACTTC.

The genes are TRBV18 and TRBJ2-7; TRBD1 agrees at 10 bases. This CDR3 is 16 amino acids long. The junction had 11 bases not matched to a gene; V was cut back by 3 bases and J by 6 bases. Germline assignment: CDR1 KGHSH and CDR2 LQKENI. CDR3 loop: CASSPPRDRGSGEQYF. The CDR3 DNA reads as TGTGCCAGCTCACCGCCCCGGGACAGGGGTTCCGGCGAGCAGTACTTC.

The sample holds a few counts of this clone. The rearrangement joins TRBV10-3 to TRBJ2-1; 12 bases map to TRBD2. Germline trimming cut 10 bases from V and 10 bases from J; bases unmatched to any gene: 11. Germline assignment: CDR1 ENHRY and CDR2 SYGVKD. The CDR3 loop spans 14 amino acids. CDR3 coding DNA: TGTGCCAGCGCTGGACTAGCGGGAAGCGGCGAGCAGTTCTTC. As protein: CASAGLAGSGEQFF.

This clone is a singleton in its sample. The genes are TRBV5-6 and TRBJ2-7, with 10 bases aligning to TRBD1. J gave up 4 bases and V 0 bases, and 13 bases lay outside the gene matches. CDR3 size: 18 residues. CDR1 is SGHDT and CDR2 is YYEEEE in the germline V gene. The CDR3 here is CASSLGGGDRGRGYEQYF. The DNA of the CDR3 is TGTGCCAGCAGCTTGGGTGGGGGTGACAGGGGGCGCGGGTACGAGCAGTACTTC. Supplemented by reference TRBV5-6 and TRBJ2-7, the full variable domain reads DAGVTQSPTHLIKTRGQQVTLRCSPKSGHDTVSWYQQALGQGPQFIFQYYEEEERQRGNFPDRFSGHQFPNYSSELNVNALLLGDSALYLCASSLGGGDRGRGYEQYFGPGTRLTVT.

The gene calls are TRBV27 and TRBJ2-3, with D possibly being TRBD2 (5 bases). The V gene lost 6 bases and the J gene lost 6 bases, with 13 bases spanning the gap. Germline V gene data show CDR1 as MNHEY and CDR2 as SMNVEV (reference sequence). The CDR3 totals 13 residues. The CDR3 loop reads CASSLTRLDTQYF. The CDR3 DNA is TGTGCCAGCAGCCTAACTAGGTTGGATACGCAGTATTTT.

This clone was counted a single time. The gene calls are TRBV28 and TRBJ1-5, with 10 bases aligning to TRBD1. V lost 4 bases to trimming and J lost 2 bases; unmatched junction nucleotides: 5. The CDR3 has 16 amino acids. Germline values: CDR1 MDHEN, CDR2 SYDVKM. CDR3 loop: CASSSIGQGGNQPQHF. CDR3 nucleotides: TGTGCCAGCAGTTCAATCGGACAGGGGGGCAATCAGCCCCAGCATTTT.

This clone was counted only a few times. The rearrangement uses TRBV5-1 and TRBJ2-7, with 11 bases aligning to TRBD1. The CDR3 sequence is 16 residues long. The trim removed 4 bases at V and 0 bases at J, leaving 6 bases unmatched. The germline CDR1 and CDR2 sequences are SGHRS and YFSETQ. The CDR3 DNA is TGCGCCAGCAGCCCGGTGGGGACAGGGGGCTCCTACGAGCAGTACTTC. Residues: CASSPVGTGGSYEQYF. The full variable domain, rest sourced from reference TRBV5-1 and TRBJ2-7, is KAGVTQTPRYLIKTRGQQVTLSCSPISGHRSVSWYQQTPGQGLQFLFEYFSETQRNKGNFPGRFSGRQFSNSRSEMNVSTLELGDSALYLCASSPVGTGGSYEQYFGPGTRLTVT.

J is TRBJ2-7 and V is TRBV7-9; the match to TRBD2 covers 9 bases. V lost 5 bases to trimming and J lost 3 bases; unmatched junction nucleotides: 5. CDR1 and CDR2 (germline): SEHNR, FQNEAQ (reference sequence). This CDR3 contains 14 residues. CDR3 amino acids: CASSLGLAYYEQYF. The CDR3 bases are TGTGCCAGCAGCCTGGGACTAGCCTACTACGAGCAGTACTTC. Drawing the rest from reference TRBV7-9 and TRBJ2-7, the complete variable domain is DTGVSQNPRHKITKRGQNVTFRCDPISEHNRLYWYRQTLGQGPEFLTYFQNEAQLEKSRLLSDRFSAERPKGSFSTLEIQRTEQGDSAMYLCASSLGLAYYEQYFGPGTRLTVT.

CDR3 bases: TGTGCCAGTAGTAGTGACAGCGAGCAGTACTTC. Amino acids: CASSSDSEQYF. The chain has TRBV19 and TRBJ2-7; tentative D call: TRBD1 (5 bases). Deletions cut 4 bases from V and 6 bases from J, with 7 bases between. The CDR3 is 11 residues long. Germline V gene lookup returns CDR1 LNHDA and CDR2 SQIVND (reference sequence).

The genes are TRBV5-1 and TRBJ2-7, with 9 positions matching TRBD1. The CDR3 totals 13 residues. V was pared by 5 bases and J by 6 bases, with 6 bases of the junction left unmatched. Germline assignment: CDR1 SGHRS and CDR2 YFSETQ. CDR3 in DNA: TGCGCCAGCAGTCTGGGGACAGGGATCGAGCAGTACTTC. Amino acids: CASSLGTGIEQYF.

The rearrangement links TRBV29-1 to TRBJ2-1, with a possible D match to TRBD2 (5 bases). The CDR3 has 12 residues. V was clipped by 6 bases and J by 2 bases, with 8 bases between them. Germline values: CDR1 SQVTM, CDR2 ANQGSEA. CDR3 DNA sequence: TGCAGCGTCGCCGGGACCTACAATGAGCAGTTCTTC. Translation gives CSVAGTYNEQFF.

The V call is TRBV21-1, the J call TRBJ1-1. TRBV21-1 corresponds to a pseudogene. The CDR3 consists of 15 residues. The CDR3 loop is CASSKAAGGRLEAFF. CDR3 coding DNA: TGTGCCAGCAGCAAAGCGGCCGGGGGGAGACTTGAAGCTTTCTTT.

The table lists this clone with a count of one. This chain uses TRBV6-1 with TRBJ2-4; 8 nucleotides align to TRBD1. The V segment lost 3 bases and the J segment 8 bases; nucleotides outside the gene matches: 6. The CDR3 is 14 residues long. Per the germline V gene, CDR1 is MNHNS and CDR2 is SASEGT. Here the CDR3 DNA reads TGTGCCAGCAGTGAGTGGACAGGGCCGGACATTCAGTACTTC. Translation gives CASSEWTGPDIQYF.

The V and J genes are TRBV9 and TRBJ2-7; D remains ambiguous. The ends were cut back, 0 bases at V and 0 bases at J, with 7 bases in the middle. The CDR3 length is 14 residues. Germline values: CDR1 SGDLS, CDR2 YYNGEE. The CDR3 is CASSVGQASYEQYF. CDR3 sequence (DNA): TGTGCCAGCAGCGTAGGGCAGGCCTCCTACGAGCAGTACTTC.

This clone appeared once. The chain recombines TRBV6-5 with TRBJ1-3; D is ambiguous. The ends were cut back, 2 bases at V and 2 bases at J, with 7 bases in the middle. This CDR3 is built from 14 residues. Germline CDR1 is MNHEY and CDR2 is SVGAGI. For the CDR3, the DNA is TGTGCCAGCAGTTACCGCAGGCCTGGAAACACCATATATTTT. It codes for CASSYRRPGNTIYF.

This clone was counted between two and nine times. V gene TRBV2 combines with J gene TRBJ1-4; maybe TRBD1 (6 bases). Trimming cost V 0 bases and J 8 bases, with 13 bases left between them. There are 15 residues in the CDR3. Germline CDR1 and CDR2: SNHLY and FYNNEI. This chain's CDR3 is CASSEALGRGEKLFF. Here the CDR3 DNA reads TGTGCCAGCAGTGAAGCGCTGGGGAGGGGGGAAAAACTGTTTTTT.

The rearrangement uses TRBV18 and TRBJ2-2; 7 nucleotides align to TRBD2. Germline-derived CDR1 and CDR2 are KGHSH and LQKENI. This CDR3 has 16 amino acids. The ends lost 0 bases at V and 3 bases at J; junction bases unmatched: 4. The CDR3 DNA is TGTGCCAGCTCACCACCCCAGGGAGGGGACACCGGGGAGCTGTTTTTT. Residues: CASSPPQGGDTGELFF. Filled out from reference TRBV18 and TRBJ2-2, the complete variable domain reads NAGVMQNPRHLVRRRGQEARLRCSPMKGHSHVYWYRQLPEEGLKFMVYLQKENIIDESGMPKERFSAEFPKEGPSILRIQQVVRGDSAAYFCASSPPQGGDTGELFFGEGSRLTVL.

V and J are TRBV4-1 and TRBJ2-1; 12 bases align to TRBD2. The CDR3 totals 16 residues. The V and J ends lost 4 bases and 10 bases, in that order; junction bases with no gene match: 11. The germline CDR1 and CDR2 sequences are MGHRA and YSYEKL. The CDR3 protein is CASSPRTSGNTWEQFF. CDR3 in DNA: TGCGCCAGCAGCCCGAGGACTAGCGGGAACACATGGGAGCAGTTCTTC.

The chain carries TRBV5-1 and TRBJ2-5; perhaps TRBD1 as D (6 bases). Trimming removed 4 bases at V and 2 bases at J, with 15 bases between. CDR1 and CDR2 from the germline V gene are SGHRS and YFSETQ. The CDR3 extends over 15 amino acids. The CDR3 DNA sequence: TGCGCCAGCAGCCCCCGGGACACCGTACAAGAGACCCAGTACTTC. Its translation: CASSPRDTVQETQYF. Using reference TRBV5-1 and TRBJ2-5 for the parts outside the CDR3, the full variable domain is KAGVTQTPRYLIKTRGQQVTLSCSPISGHRSVSWYQQTPGQGLQFLFEYFSETQRNKGNFPGRFSGRQFSNSRSEMNVSTLELGDSALYLCASSPRDTVQETQYFGPGTRLLVL.

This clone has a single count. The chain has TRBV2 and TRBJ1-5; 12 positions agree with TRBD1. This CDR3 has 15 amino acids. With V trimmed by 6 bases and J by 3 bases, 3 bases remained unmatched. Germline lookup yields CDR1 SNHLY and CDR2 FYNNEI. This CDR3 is CASSGTGGPNQPQHF. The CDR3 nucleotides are TGTGCCAGCAGCGGGACAGGGGGCCCCAATCAGCCCCAGCATTTT.

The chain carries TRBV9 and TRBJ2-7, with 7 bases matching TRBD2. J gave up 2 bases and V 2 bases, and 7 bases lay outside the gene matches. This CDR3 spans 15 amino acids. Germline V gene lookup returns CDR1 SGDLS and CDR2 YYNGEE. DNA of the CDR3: TGTGCCAGCAGCGTCGAAGCGGGACCACCCTACGAGCAGTACTTC. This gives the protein CASSVEAGPPYEQYF.

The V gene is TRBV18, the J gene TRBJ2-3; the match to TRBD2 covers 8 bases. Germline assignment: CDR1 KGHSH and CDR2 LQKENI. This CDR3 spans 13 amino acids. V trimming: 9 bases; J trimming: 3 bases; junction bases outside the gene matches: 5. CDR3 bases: TGTGCCAGTAAGCGGGAGATGACAGATACGCAGTATTTT. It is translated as CASKREMTDTQYF.

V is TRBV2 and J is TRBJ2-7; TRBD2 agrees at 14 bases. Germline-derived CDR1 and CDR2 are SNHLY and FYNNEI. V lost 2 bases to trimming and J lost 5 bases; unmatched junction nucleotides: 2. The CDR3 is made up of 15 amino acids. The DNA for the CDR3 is TGTGCCAGCAGTGAATGGGGACTAGCGGGAGACGAGCAGTACTTC. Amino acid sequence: CASSEWGLAGDEQYF.

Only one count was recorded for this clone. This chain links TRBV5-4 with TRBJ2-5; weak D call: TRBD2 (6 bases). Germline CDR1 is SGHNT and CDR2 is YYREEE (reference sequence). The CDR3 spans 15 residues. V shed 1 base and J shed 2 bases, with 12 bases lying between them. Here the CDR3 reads CASSLQTGVQETQYF. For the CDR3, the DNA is TGTGCCAGCAGCTTGCAGACGGGAGTTCAAGAGACCCAGTACTTC.

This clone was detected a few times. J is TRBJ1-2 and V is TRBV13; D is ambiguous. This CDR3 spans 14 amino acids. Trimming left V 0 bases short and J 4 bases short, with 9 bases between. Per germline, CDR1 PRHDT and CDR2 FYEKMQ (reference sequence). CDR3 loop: CASSLGQSSYGYTF. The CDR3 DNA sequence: TGTGCCAGCAGCTTAGGACAGAGTAGCTATGGCTACACCTTC. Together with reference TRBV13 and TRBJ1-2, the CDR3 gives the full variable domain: AAGVIQSPRHLIKEKRETATLKCYPIPRHDTVYWYQQGPGQDPQFLISFYEKMQSDKGSIPDRFSAQQFSDYHSELNMSSLELGDSALYFCASSLGQSSYGYTFGSGTRLTVV.

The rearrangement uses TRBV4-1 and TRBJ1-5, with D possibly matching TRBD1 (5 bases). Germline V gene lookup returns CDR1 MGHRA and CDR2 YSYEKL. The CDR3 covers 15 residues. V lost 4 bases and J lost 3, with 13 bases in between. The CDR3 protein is CASSRQTSNNQPQHF. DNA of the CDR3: TGCGCCAGCAGCCGACAGACTAGTAACAATCAGCCCCAGCATTTT.

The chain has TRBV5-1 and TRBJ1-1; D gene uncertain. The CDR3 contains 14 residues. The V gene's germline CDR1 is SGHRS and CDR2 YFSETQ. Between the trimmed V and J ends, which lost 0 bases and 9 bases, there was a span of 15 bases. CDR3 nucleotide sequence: TGCGCCAGCAGCTTGGAATTGACCAGGAGGCAAGCTTTCTTT. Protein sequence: CASSLELTRRQAFF.

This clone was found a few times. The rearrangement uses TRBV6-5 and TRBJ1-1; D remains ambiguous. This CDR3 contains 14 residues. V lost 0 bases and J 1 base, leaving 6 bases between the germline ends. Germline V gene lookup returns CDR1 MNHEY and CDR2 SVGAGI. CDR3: CASSYSRKNTEAFF. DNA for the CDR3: TGTGCCAGCAGTTACTCGAGGAAGAACACTGAAGCTTTCTTT.

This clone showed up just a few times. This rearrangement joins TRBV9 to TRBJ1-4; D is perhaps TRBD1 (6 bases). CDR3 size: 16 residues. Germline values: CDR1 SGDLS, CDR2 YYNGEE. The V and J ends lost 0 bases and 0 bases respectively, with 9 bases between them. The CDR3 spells CASSVGQEATNEKLFF. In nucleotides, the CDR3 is TGTGCCAGCAGCGTAGGACAGGAGGCAACTAATGAAAAACTGTTTTTT.

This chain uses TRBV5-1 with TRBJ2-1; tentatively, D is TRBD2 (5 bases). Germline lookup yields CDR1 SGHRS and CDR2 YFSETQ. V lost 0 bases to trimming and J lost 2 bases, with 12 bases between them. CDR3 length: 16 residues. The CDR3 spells CASSLVSGSTYNEQFF. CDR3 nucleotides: TGCGCCAGCAGCTTGGTCTCGGGATCCACCTACAATGAGCAGTTCTTC.